The T cell receptor (beta chain) described here comes from a study of cytomegalovirus exposure and HLA in healthy donors. Notes on the study in general: The CMV antigen specificity of three CMV-associated chains was confirmed through in vitro analysis.

CDR3 length: 16 amino acids. Trimming pared 4 bases from V and 2 bases from J, leaving 18 bases between. Germline CDR1 SGDLS, CDR2 YYNGEE. Assay: immunoSEQ multiplex PCR; the TCRdb copy retains only in-frame clones and omits some. The sample contains more than 60,000 clones, nearly 96% of which appear only once. As concerns this clone: Its antigen is not known.

The rearrangement uses TRBV9 and TRBJ2-5; D remains ambiguous. The sample taken for sequencing was PBMCs. The sequence was collected from a woman in her late teens or twenties in good health and CMV-seropositive. CDR3 nucleotide sequence: TGTGCCAGCAGCATCTTAAGTGGGCGCCCACAAGAGACCCAGTACTTC. Protein sequence: CASSILSGRPQETQYF.